Listed here are 6 T cell receptor beta chains from one sample, sequenced in a study of PD-L1 blockade in urothelial cancer. The method was immunoSEQ multiplex PCR; TCRdb's version includes in-frame clones alone and lacks a portion of them. The repertoire holds some 20,000 clones, with about 86% as singletons. The sample consisted of PBMCs, taken around atezolizumab (anti-PD-L1) treatment. Every receptor here comes from a man between 45 and 60 years old with urothelial cancer.

V and J are TRBV19 and TRBJ1-1, with TRBD1 matching over 7 bases. With V trimmed by 2 bases and J by 6 bases, 9 bases remained unmatched. CDR3 length: 15 residues. Germline V gene sequence: CDR1 LNHDA, CDR2 SQIVND (reference sequence). CDR3: CASSIKGPQGAEAFF. CDR3 coding DNA: TGTGCCAGTAGTATAAAAGGTCCCCAGGGGGCTGAAGCTTTCTTT.

The gene calls are TRBV7-3 and TRBJ2-3, with no clear D. This CDR3 has 13 amino acids. The V and J ends lost 4 bases and 2 bases respectively, with 7 bases between them. Germline V gene sequence: CDR1 SGHTA, CDR2 FQGTGA. The CDR3 bases are TGTGCCAGCAGCTCCAGTCACACAGATACGCAGTATTTT. Its translation is CASSSSHTDTQYF.

V gene TRBV30 combines with J gene TRBJ1-6, with 9 nucleotides matching TRBD1. Germline CDR1 is GTSNPN and CDR2 is SVGIG (reference sequence). The CDR3 sequence is 15 residues long. Trimming removed 8 bases from V and 1 base from J; junction bases left unmatched: 6. The CDR3 sequence: CAGRQGVSYNSPLHF. CDR3 coding DNA: TGTGCCGGCAGACAGGGGGTTTCCTATAATTCACCCCTCCACTTT.

V and J are TRBV18 and TRBJ1-4, with 9 nucleotides matching TRBD1. The CDR3 contains 14 residues. Germline lookup yields CDR1 KGHSH and CDR2 LQKENI. Germline trimming cut 3 bases from V and 11 bases from J; bases unmatched to any gene: 7. The CDR3 loop reads CASSPKGQGLKLFF. In DNA, the CDR3 is TGTGCCAGCTCACCTAAGGGACAGGGCCTTAAACTGTTTTTT.

This rearrangement joins TRBV28 to TRBJ2-1, with 7 bases aligning to TRBD1. With 4 bases clipped from V and 0 bases from J, the junction kept 3 bases outside the gene matches. CDR1 MDHEN and CDR2 SYDVKM come from the germline V gene. This CDR3 contains 15 residues. Here the CDR3 reads CASSYPGGSYNEQFF. Here the CDR3 DNA reads TGTGCCAGCAGTTACCCAGGGGGCTCCTACAATGAGCAGTTCTTC.

This clone has only a few counts. The V gene is TRBV29-1, the J gene TRBJ2-1; D is perhaps TRBD2 (5 bases). Trimming cost V 0 bases and J 13 bases, with 13 bases left between them. The CDR3 sequence is 12 residues long. Germline V gene sequence: CDR1 SQVTM, CDR2 ANQGSEA. CDR3: CSVEDNLAVQFF. DNA of the CDR3: TGCAGCGTTGAAGATAACCTAGCAGTTCAGTTCTTC.